Listed here are 30 T cell receptor beta chains from one sample, sequenced in a study of T cell responses to AZD1222 COVID-19 vaccine (dated by TCRdb to the early 2020s). The library was prepared using the immunoSEQ multiplex PCR assay. As stored in TCRdb, this immuneACCESS dataset retains in-frame rearrangements with V and J assigned. A fraction of the clones does not appear; measured against another copy, unresolved V genes explain less than half of the discrepancy, and the remainder lacks a known reason. For this sample there are roughly 67,000 clones; about 90% appear just once. Of the sample, less than 9.5% is held by the ten largest clones. This specimen's time point label, interpreted: baseline before first vaccination. The sequenced sample was peripheral blood, obtained on day 0 of AZD1222 vaccination. Receptor source: an adult in good health.

The chain couples TRBV4-1 to TRBJ2-7; 8 bases line up with TRBD1. The CDR3 runs to 14 residues. CDR1 is MGHRA and CDR2 is YSYEKL in the germline V gene. Germline trimming cut 3 bases from V and 2 bases from J; bases unmatched to any gene: 3. The CDR3 is CASSHDRGTYEQYF. Here the CDR3 DNA reads TGCGCCAGCAGCCATGACAGGGGAACCTACGAGCAGTACTTC.

This clone was seen a few times. The rearrangement uses TRBV9 and TRBJ1-1; D ambiguous. The CDR3 runs to 14 residues. From germline, CDR1 is SGDLS and CDR2 YYNGEE. V shed 2 bases and J shed 0 bases, with 8 bases lying between them. The CDR3 bases are TGTGCCAGCAGCGTTGGCAGCTTGAACACTGAAGCTTTCTTT. Translation gives CASSVGSLNTEAFF.

The J gene is TRBJ2-5, the V gene TRBV24-1; D unresolved. Per the germline V gene, CDR1 is KGHDR and CDR2 is SFDVKD. Trimming left V 1 base short and J 4 bases short, with 6 bases between. The CDR3 has 13 residues. The CDR3 loop reads CATSDFGRETQYF. In DNA form, the CDR3 reads TGTGCCACCAGTGATTTTGGCAGAGAGACCCAGTACTTC.

The chain carries TRBV4-2 and TRBJ2-5, with 13 positions matching TRBD2. The germline CDR1 and CDR2 sequences are LGHNA and YNFKEQ. The V gene end was trimmed by 2 bases and the J gene end by 2 bases; junction bases not matched to a gene: 2. The CDR3 has 16 residues. As DNA, the CDR3 is TGTGCCAGCAGCCAATTACTAGCGGGAGGGCAAGAGACCCAGTACTTC. It yields the protein CASSQLLAGGQETQYF.

Only one count was recorded for this clone. The chain carries TRBV18 and TRBJ2-1; D possibly matches TRBD1 or TRBD2 (5 bases each). Germline lookup yields CDR1 KGHSH and CDR2 LQKENI. This CDR3 region has 14 residues. Trimming cost V 4 bases and J 10 bases, with 17 bases left between them. The CDR3 nucleotides are TGTGCCAGCTCACGGACGGGACCGCTCCGAGAGCAGTTCTTC. Protein: CASSRTGPLREQFF. Looking up the rest from reference TRBV18 and TRBJ2-1 gives the full variable domain: NAGVMQNPRHLVRRRGQEARLRCSPMKGHSHVYWYRQLPEEGLKFMVYLQKENIIDESGMPKERFSAEFPKEGPSILRIQQVVRGDSAAYFCASSRTGPLREQFFGPGTRLTVL.

The chain has TRBV2 and TRBJ1-4; no firm D call. V lost 5 bases and J lost 5, with 12 bases in between. The CDR3 runs to 14 residues. Germline V gene lookup returns CDR1 SNHLY and CDR2 FYNNEI. CDR3 region: CASSFTGVNEKLFF. CDR3 DNA: TGTGCCAGCAGTTTTACGGGAGTCAATGAAAAACTGTTTTTT.

The gene calls are TRBV10-3 and TRBJ1-2, with no clear D. V dropped 3 bases and J dropped 4 bases, with 9 bases sitting between them. Germline CDR1 and CDR2: ENHRY and SYGVKD. The CDR3 consists of 13 residues. CDR3 bases: TGTGCCATCAGTGATCAACCTGTCTATGGCTACACCTTC. Its translation: CAISDQPVYGYTF.

The chain carries TRBV28 and TRBJ2-1; TRBD2 agrees at 11 bases. Germline V gene lookup returns CDR1 MDHEN and CDR2 SYDVKM. This CDR3 is built from 15 residues. The trim removed 11 bases at V and 6 bases at J, leaving 12 bases unmatched. This CDR3 is CAGAPQLAGVNEQFF. Written as DNA, the CDR3 is TGTGCCGGGGCCCCACAACTAGCGGGAGTCAATGAGCAGTTCTTC.

The rearrangement links TRBV15 to TRBJ1-2; D unclear. The CDR3 consists of 16 residues. Trimming cost V 0 bases and J 4 bases, with 15 bases left between them. The germline V gene encodes CDR1 LNHNV and CDR2 YYDKDF (reference sequence). The CDR3, as DNA: TGTGCCACCAGCAGAGATCTCGGACGGATTTCCTATGGCTACACCTTC. It yields the protein CATSRDLGRISYGYTF.

CDR3 in DNA: TGTGCCAGCAGTTACGGGAGACTTCGGGAGCTGTTTTTT. Translation: CASSYGRLRELFF. V usage is TRBV6-2 or TRBV6-3 and J usage is TRBJ2-2; tentatively, D is TRBD2 (5 bases). The V end lost 2 bases, the J end lost 9 bases, and 10 bases lay between the germline ends. Germline V gives CDR1 MNHEY, CDR2 SVGEGT. CDR3 length equals 13 residues.

The chain carries TRBV4-3 and TRBJ2-3; TRBD2 agrees at 8 bases. The V gene's germline CDR1 is LGHNA and CDR2 YSLEER. The CDR3 is made up of 19 amino acids. Trimming cost V 0 bases and J 0 bases; bases outside gene matches: 11. The CDR3 loop reads CASSQDGEREWSSTDTQYF. Here the CDR3 DNA reads TGCGCCAGCAGCCAAGATGGGGAGCGGGAGTGGTCTAGCACAGATACGCAGTATTTT.

This clone was counted only a few times. The chain recombines TRBV18 with TRBJ2-7; 7 nucleotides line up with TRBD2. The germline V gene has CDR1 KGHSH and CDR2 LQKENI. Trimming removed 3 bases from V and 5 bases from J; junction bases left unmatched: 7. CDR3 size: 14 residues. The CDR3 bases are TGTGCCAGCTCACCCGGGACTACGAGCGACGAGCAGTACTTC. Translating gives CASSPGTTSDEQYF.

This clone has a single count. The chain joins TRBV19 to TRBJ1-4; 12 nucleotides match TRBD1. The CDR3 length is 16 residues. V shed 5 bases, J shed 5 bases, and the junction held 6 bases outside the gene matches. The germline V gene has CDR1 LNHDA and CDR2 SQIVND (reference sequence). CDR3 loop: CASSPGQGARNEKLFF. For the CDR3, the DNA is TGTGCCAGTAGTCCGGGACAGGGGGCGCGGAATGAAAAACTGTTTTTT.

The chain employs TRBV18 and TRBJ2-5; D is undetermined. Germline lookup yields CDR1 KGHSH and CDR2 LQKENI. This CDR3 is built from 13 residues. The V end lost 3 bases, the J end lost 5 bases, and 10 bases lay between the germline ends. CDR3 in DNA: TGTGCCAGCTCACCGGGTCTAGGGGAGACCCAGTACTTC. It yields the protein CASSPGLGETQYF. Together with reference TRBV18 and TRBJ2-5, the CDR3 gives the full variable domain: NAGVMQNPRHLVRRRGQEARLRCSPMKGHSHVYWYRQLPEEGLKFMVYLQKENIIDESGMPKERFSAEFPKEGPSILRIQQVVRGDSAAYFCASSPGLGETQYFGPGTRLLVL.

The chain combines TRBV12-3 or TRBV12-4 with TRBJ1-1, with D possibly being TRBD1 (5 bases). V was clipped by 3 bases and J by 11 bases, with 16 bases between them. CDR3 length: 13 amino acids. The CDR3 protein is CASSFSGSLEAFF. The CDR3 coding sequence is TGTGCCAGCAGTTTTTCAGGGTCCCTGGAGGCTTTCTTT.

V gene TRBV19 combines with J gene TRBJ2-1; 11 bases agree with TRBD2. CDR1 and CDR2 (germline): LNHDA, SQIVND (reference sequence). CDR3 length: 15 amino acids. The V segment lost 3 bases and the J segment 6 bases; nucleotides outside the gene matches: 4. Here the CDR3 DNA reads TGTGCCAGTAGTATTACTAGCGGGAGCCCCAATGAGCAGTTCTTC. It specifies CASSITSGSPNEQFF. The whole variable domain, filled in from reference TRBV19 and TRBJ2-1, reads DGGITQSPKYLFRKEGQNVTLSCEQNLNHDAMYWYRQDPGQGLRLIYYSQIVNDFQKGDIAEGYSVSREKKESFPLTVTSAQKNPTAFYLCASSITSGSPNEQFFGPGTRLTVL.

This clone was counted once. The chain carries TRBV4-2 and TRBJ2-4; TRBD1 might be the D (5 bases). Trimming took 0 bases from V and 1 from J, leaving 22 bases between them. Germline V lookup: CDR1 LGHNA, CDR2 YNFKEQ. The CDR3 extends over 20 amino acids. This CDR3 is CASSQEQTAPTPYAKNIQYF. The CDR3 DNA reads TGTGCCAGCAGCCAAGAGCAGACAGCTCCCACGCCCTATGCCAAAAACATTCAGTACTTC.

This chain uses TRBV6-2 or TRBV6-3 with TRBJ2-3, with no clear D. In germline, CDR1 is MNHEY, CDR2 SVGEGT. The CDR3 runs to 14 residues. Trimming pared 3 bases from V and 1 base from J, leaving 8 bases between. The CDR3 protein is CASSYWQRTDTQYF. CDR3 bases: TGTGCCAGCAGTTATTGGCAGCGCACAGATACGCAGTATTTT.

This sequence joins TRBV3-1 (or the pseudogene TRBV3-2) and TRBJ2-7, with TRBD2 identical over 8 bases. This CDR3 has 15 amino acids. Germline-derived CDR1 and CDR2 are LGHDT and YNNKEL (reference sequence). V lost 6 bases and J lost 6; bases outside the gene matches: 13. The CDR3 bases are TGTGCCAGCAGTCGCCAGGGGACTAGATTGGGCGAGCAGTACTTC. Translating it yields CASSRQGTRLGEQYF.

The J gene is TRBJ1-2, the V gene TRBV6-5, with no clear D. From germline, CDR1 is MNHEY and CDR2 SVGAGI. V lost 6 bases, J lost 2 bases, and 10 bases lay in between. The CDR3 length is 13 residues. The CDR3 coding sequence is TGTGCCAGCAGACGGACTGACAACTATGGCTACACCTTC. It yields the protein CASRRTDNYGYTF.

This chain uses TRBV12-5 with TRBJ1-2; TRBD1 might be the D (6 bases). The V and J ends lost 6 bases and 4 bases respectively, with 15 bases between them. The V gene's germline CDR1 is LGHNT and CDR2 FRNRAP. The CDR3 extends over 14 amino acids. The CDR3 nucleotides read TGTGCTAGTGGGACGGACAGTCCACTCTATGGCTACACCTTC. Encoded protein: CASGTDSPLYGYTF.

The chain employs TRBV7-9 and TRBJ1-4; no reliable D call. Germline CDR1 reads SEHNR; CDR2 reads FQNEAQ (reference sequence). V was shortened by 10 bases and J by 8 bases, with 17 bases between the two germline ends. This CDR3 is 13 amino acids long. CDR3 coding DNA: TGTGCCACCCAGCTTTCCCGGGGAGAAAAACTGTTTTTT. It encodes CATQLSRGEKLFF.

This rearrangement joins TRBV19 to TRBJ1-1; D remains unclear. Germline CDR1 LNHDA, CDR2 SQIVND (reference sequence). CDR3 length: 16 amino acids. V was cut by 2 bases and J by 3 bases, with 16 bases left in between. The CDR3 here is CASSILPGPPYTEAFF. The CDR3 nucleotides are TGTGCCAGTAGTATACTCCCAGGTCCCCCCTACACTGAAGCTTTCTTT.

V is TRBV6-2 or TRBV6-3 and J is TRBJ2-2, with 8 bases matching TRBD2. Germline CDR1 is MNHEY and CDR2 is SVGEGT. This CDR3 is 16 amino acids long. The V segment lost 0 bases and the J segment 4 bases; nucleotides outside the gene matches: 4. The CDR3 loop is CASSYSGAGGTGELFF. The CDR3 coding sequence is TGTGCCAGCAGTTACTCGGGGGCGGGAGGCACCGGGGAGCTGTTTTTT.

J is TRBJ1-4 and V is TRBV2; D remains ambiguous. The V end lost 7 bases, the J end lost 7 bases, and 16 bases lay between the germline ends. The CDR3 runs to 14 residues. Germline V gene sequence: CDR1 SNHLY, CDR2 FYNNEI. The CDR3 DNA reads as TGTGCCAGCAAAATCCTAGAGGCAGGTGAAAAACTGTTTTTT. Translation: CASKILEAGEKLFF.

The V and J genes are TRBV6-5 and TRBJ2-7; no definite D call. Germline loops: CDR1 MNHEY, CDR2 SVGAGI. Trimming removed 6 bases from V and 2 bases from J, with 17 bases in between. CDR3 length: 15 residues. CDR3 sequence (DNA): TGTGCCAGCAGCGCTCAATACCGGGCCCCCTACGAGCAGTACTTC. The encoded protein is CASSAQYRAPYEQYF.

This clone was seen only once. The chain employs TRBV29-1 and TRBJ2-7; 9 bases align to TRBD1. Per the germline V gene, CDR1 is SQVTM and CDR2 is ANQGSEA. V gave up 6 bases and J gave up 4 bases; unmatched junction bases: 4. This CDR3 spans 12 amino acids. The CDR3 DNA is TGCAGCGTCCGGACAGGGGAATACGAGCAGTACTTC. The encoded protein is CSVRTGEYEQYF.

CDR3 in amino acids: CSVVIANYGYTF. The CDR3 DNA sequence: TGCAGCGTTGTTATAGCGAACTATGGCTACACCTTC. The J gene is TRBJ1-2, the V gene TRBV29-1; D ambiguous. Germline CDR1 SQVTM, CDR2 ANQGSEA. The CDR3 is 12 amino acids. V lost 4 bases to trimming and J lost 2 bases, with 8 bases between them.

This chain uses TRBV5-1 with TRBJ1-2, with TRBD1 identical over 7 bases. The CDR3 covers 14 residues. The V gene's germline CDR1 is SGHRS and CDR2 YFSETQ. V shed 4 bases and J 4 bases; nucleotides not matched to a gene: 7. CDR3 nucleotides: TGCGCCAGCAGCCCAGGACAGGATGCCTATGGCTACACCTTC. Amino acid sequence: CASSPGQDAYGYTF.

The V gene is TRBV27, the J gene TRBJ1-6; 8 positions match TRBD1. Germline V lookup: CDR1 MNHEY, CDR2 SMNVEV (reference sequence). J was trimmed by 7 bases and V by 6 bases; bases with no gene match: 5. The CDR3 spans 14 residues. Here the CDR3 DNA reads TGTGCCAGCAGCAGGACAGGGAACAATTCACCCCTCCACTTT. Translating it yields CASSRTGNNSPLHF.